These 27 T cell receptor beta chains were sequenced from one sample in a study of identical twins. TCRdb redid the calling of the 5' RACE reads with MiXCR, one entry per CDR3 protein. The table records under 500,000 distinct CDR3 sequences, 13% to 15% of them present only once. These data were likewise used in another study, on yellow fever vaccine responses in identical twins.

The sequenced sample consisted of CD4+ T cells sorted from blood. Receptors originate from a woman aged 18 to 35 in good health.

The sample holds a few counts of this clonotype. The CDR3 spells CASSFPEDTQYF. The CDR3 region has the DNA TGTGCCAGCAGCTTCCCCGAAGATACGCAGTATTTT. The chain joins TRBV11-2 to TRBJ2-3; no firm D call. Germline CDR1 and CDR2: SGHAT and FQNNGV. Trimming pared 3 bases from V and 5 bases from J, leaving 6 bases between. This CDR3 comprises 12 residues.

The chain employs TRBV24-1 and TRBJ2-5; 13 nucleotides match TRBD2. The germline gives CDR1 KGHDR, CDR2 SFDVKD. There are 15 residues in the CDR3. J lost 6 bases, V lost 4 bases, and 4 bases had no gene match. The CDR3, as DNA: TGTGCCACCAGTGACTGGACTAGCGGGGGCCAGACCCAGTACTTC. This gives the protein CATSDWTSGGQTQYF.

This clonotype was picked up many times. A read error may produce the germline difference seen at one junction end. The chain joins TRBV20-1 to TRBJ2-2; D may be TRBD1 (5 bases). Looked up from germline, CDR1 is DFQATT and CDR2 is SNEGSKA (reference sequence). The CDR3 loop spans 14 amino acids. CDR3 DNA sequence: TGCAGTGCCAGAGACAGACTGAACACCGGGGAGCTGTTTTTT. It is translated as CSARDRLNTGELFF.

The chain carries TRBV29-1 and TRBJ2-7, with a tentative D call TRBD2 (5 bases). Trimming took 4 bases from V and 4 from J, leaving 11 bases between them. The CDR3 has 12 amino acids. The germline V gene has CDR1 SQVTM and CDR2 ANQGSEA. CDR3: CSVVAEVYEQYF. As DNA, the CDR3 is TGCAGCGTTGTGGCGGAGGTATACGAGCAGTACTTC.

CDR3: CASSHGTSGGRNTDTQYF. CDR3 DNA sequence: TGTGCCAGCAGCCACGGGACTAGCGGGGGCCGCAACACAGATACGCAGTATTTT. The chain uses TRBV3-1 and TRBJ2-3; 14 nucleotides line up with TRBD2. The V and J ends lost 3 bases and 2 bases, in that order; junction bases with no gene match: 7. The CDR3 extends over 18 amino acids. Germline assignment: CDR1 LGHDT and CDR2 YNNKEL (reference sequence).

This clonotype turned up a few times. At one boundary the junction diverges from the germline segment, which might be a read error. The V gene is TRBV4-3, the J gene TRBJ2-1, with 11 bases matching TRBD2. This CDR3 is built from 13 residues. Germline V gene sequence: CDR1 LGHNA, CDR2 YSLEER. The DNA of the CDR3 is TGCGCCAGCAGCCAAGACCTAGCGGGAGGATTGCACTTC. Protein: CASSQDLAGGLHF.

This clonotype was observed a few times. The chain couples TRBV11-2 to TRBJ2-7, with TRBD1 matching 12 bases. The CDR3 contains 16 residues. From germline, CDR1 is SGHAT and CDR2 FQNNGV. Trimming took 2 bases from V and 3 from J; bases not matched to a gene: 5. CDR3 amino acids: CASSLRGQGALYEQYF. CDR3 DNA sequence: TGTGCCAGCAGCTTACGGGGACAGGGGGCGCTCTACGAGCAGTACTTC.

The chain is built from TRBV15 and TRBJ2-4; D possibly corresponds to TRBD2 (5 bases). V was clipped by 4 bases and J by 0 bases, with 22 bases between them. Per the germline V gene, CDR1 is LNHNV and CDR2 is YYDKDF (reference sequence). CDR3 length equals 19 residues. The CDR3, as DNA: TGTGCCACCAGCATCCCCTCCGCCGTCAGTGGACTAGCCAAAAACATTCAGTACTTC. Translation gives CATSIPSAVSGLAKNIQYF.

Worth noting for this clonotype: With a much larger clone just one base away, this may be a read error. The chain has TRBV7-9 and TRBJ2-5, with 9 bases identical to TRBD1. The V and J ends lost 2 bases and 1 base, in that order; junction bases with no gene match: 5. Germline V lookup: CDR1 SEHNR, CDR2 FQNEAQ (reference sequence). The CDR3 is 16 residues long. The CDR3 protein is CASSLMPGQGQETQYF. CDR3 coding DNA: TGTGCCAGCAGCTTAATGCCGGGACAGGGCCAAGAGACCCAGTACTTC.

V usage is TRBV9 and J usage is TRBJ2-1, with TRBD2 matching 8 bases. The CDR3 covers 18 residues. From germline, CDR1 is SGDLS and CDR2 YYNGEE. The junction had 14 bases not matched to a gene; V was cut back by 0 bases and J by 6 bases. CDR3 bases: TGTGCCAGCAGCGTAGCCGGGGGGGCTAGACCCCCTCTCAATGAGCAGTTCTTC. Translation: CASSVAGGARPPLNEQFF.

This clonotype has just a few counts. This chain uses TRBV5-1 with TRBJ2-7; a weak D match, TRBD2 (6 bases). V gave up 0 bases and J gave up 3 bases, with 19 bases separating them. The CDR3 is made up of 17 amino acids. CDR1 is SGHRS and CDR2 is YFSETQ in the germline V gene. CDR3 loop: CASSLAFRGGLSYEQYF. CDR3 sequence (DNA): TGCGCCAGCAGCTTGGCTTTTCGTGGCGGACTAAGCTACGAGCAGTACTTC. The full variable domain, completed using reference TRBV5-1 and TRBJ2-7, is KAGVTQTPRYLIKTRGQQVTLSCSPISGHRSVSWYQQTPGQGLQFLFEYFSETQRNKGNFPGRFSGRQFSNSRSEMNVSTLELGDSALYLCASSLAFRGGLSYEQYFGPGTRLTVT.

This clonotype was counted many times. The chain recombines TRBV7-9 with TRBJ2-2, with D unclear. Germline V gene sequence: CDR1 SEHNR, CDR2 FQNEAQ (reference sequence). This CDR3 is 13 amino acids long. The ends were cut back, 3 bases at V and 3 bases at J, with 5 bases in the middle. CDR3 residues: CASSLLDTGELFF. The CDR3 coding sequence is TGTGCCAGCAGCTTGTTGGACACCGGGGAGCTGTTTTTT.

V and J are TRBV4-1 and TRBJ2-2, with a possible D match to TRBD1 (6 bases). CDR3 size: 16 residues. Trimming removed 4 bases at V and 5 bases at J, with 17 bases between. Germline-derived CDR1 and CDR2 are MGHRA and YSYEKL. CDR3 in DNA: TGCGCCAGCAGCCGACAGGCCTATGAGGAGACCGGGGAGCTGTTTTTT. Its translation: CASSRQAYEETGELFF.

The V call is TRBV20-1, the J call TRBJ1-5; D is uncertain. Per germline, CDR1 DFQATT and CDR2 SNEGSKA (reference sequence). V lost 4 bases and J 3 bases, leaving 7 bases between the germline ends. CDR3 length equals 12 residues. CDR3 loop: CSATSNNQPQHF. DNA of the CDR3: TGCAGTGCTACAAGTAACAATCAGCCCCAGCATTTT.

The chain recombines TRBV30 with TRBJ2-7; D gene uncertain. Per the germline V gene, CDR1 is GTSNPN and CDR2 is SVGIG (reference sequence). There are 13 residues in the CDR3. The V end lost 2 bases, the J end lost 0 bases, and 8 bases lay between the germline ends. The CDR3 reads CAWSRESSYEQYF. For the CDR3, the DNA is TGTGCCTGGAGTCGAGAAAGCTCCTACGAGCAGTACTTC.

As DNA, the CDR3 is TGCGCCAGCAGCCGGACAGGAAACTCCTACGAGCAGTACTTC. It specifies CASSRTGNSYEQYF. This rearrangement joins TRBV5-1 to TRBJ2-7, with 7 bases matching TRBD1. Germline CDR1 and CDR2: SGHRS and YFSETQ. The CDR3 spans 14 residues. V trimming: 4 bases; J trimming: 0 bases; junction bases outside the gene matches: 4.

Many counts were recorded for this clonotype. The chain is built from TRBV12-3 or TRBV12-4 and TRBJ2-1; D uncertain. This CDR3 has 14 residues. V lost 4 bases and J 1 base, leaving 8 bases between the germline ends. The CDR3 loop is CASSSGKSYNEQFF. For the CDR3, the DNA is TGTGCCAGCAGTTCGGGTAAATCCTACAATGAGCAGTTCTTC.

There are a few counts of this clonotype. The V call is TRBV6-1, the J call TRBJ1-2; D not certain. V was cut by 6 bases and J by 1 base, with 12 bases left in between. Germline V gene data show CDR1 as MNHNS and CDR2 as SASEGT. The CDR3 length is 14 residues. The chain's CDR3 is CASRPTRGNYGYTF. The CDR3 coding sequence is TGTGCCAGCAGACCGACACGCGGTAACTATGGCTACACCTTC.

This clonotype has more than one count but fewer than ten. The CDR3 here is CSVAGFNEQFF. In DNA, the CDR3 is TGCAGCGTGGCGGGGTTCAATGAGCAGTTCTTC. The chain uses TRBV29-1 and TRBJ2-1, with D perhaps TRBD2 (6 bases). Germline V lookup: CDR1 SQVTM, CDR2 ANQGSEA. The V and J ends lost 6 bases and 6 bases respectively, with 9 bases between them. This CDR3 is 11 amino acids long.

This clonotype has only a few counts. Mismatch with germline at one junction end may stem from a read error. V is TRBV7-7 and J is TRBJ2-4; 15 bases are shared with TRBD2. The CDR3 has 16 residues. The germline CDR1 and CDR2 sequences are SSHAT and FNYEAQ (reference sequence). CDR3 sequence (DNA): TGTGCTAGCAGCTTAGGGACTAGCGGGAGGTGGAACATTCAGTACTTC. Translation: CASSLGTSGRWNIQYF. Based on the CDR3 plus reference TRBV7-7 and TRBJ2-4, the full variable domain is GAGVSQSPRYKVTKRGQDVTLRCDPISSHATLYWYQQALGQGPEFLTYFNYEAQPDKSGLPSDRFSAERPEGSISTLTIQRTEQRDSAMYRCASSLGTSGRWNIQYFGAGTRLSVL.

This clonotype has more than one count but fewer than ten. Written as DNA, the CDR3 is TGTGCCAGCAGGATTGCCATGAACACTGAAGCTTTCTTT. This translates into CASRIAMNTEAFF. The rearrangement links TRBV27 to TRBJ1-1; D gene uncertain. This CDR3 has 13 residues. Trimming cost V 6 bases and J 0 bases, with 8 bases left between them. Germline V gives CDR1 MNHEY, CDR2 SMNVEV (reference sequence).

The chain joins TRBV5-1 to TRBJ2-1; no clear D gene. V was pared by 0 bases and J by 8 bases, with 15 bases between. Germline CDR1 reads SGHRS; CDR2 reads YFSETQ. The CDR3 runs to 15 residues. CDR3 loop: CASSLASLSRDEQFF. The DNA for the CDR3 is TGCGCCAGCAGCTTGGCCAGCTTAAGTAGGGATGAGCAGTTCTTC. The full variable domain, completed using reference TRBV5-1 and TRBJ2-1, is KAGVTQTPRYLIKTRGQQVTLSCSPISGHRSVSWYQQTPGQGLQFLFEYFSETQRNKGNFPGRFSGRQFSNSRSEMNVSTLELGDSALYLCASSLASLSRDEQFFGPGTRLTVL.

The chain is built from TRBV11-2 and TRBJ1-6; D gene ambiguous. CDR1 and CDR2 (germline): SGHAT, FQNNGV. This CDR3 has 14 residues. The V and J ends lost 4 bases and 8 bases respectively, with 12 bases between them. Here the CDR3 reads CASSSGRLDSPLHF. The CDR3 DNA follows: TGTGCCAGCAGCTCCGGGCGTCTTGATTCACCCCTCCACTTT.

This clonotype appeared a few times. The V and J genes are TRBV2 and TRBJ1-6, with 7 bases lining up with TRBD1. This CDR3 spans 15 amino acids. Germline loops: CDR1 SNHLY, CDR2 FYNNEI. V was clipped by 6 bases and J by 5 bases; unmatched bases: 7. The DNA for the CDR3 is TGTGCCAGCAGGCGACAGGGATTTAATAATTCACCCCTCCACTTT. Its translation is CASRRQGFNNSPLHF. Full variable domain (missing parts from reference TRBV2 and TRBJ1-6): EPEVTQTPSHQVTQMGQEVILRCVPISNHLYFYWYRQILGQKVEFLVSFYNNEISEKSEIFDDQFSVERPDGSNFTLKIRSTKLEDSAMYFCASRRQGFNNSPLHFGNGTRLTVT.

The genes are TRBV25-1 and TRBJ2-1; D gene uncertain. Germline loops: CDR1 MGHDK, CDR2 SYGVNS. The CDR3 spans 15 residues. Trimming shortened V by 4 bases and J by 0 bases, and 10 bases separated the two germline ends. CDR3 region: CASSGTTSSYNEQFF. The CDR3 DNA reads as TGTGCCAGCAGTGGAACTACGAGCTCCTACAATGAGCAGTTCTTC.

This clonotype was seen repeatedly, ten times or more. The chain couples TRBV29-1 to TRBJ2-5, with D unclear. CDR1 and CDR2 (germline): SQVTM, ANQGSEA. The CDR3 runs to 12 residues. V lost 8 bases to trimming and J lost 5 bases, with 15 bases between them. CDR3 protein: CSTLGAQETQYF. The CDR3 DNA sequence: TGCAGCACCCTGGGCGCCCAGGAGACCCAGTACTTC.

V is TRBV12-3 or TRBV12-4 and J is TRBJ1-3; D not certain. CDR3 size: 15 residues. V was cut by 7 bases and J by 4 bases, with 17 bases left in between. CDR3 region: CASTYRRGSGNTIYF. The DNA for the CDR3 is TGTGCCAGCACCTATCGACGGGGATCCGGAAACACCATATATTTT.